The present TCR beta chain was sequenced within a study of human T cells and chemical hapten exposure. Study overall: Readings were taken at 6 days from patch tests that had applied 0.01% DPC to the upper back.

The sample's time point: patch test 1, 2 weeks after DPC sensitization. Treatment denoted: therapeutic diphenylcyclopropenone sensitization with weekly scalp DPC. Concerning this clonotype itself: A single base separates this from a much larger clone, so it may be a read error.

Germline CDR1 MNHEY, CDR2 SVGEGT. The CDR3 length is 15 residues. For the library, individual cDNA molecules each received unique molecular identifiers. TCRdb analysed the RACE reads with MiXCR anew, one entry per CDR3 protein. The sample has about 360,000 distinct CDR3 sequences, 6% to 8.5% seen once; the top ten hold about 8%. This sample comprised whole blood, obtained in connection with sensitization to the hapten diphenylcyclopropenone (DPC). The receptor was isolated from a woman in her late teens or twenties with alopecia areata. Some clones in this sample may be carry-over from other donors' samples. The chain joins TRBV6-2 or TRBV6-3 to TRBJ1-5; TRBD1 might be the D (6 bases). The CDR3 DNA follows: TGTGCCAGCAGTTACGAGGGCAGGGGCGGGCAGCCCCGGCATTTT. Protein: CASSYEGRGGQPRHF.